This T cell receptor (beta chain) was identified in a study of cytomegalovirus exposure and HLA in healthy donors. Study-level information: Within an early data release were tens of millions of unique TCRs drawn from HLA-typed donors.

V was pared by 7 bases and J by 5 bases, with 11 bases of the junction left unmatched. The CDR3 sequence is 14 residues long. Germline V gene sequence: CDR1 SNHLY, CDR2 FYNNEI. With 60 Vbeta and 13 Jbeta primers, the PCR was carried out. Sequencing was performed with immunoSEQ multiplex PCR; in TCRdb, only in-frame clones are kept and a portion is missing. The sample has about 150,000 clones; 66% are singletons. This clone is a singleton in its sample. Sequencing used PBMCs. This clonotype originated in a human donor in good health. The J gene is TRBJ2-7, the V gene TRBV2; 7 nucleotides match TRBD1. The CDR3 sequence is CASNLRGLRNEQYF. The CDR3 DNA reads TGTGCCAGCAATCTAAGGGGGCTTCGGAACGAGCAGTACTTC.